Sequencing of this T cell receptor (beta chain) was carried out in a study of blood T cell repertoires in COVID-19. The CDR3 totals 17 residues. V dropped 0 bases and J dropped 3; count of bases not matched to a gene: 10. Germline V gives CDR1 LGHDT, CDR2 YNNKEL (reference sequence). Only in-frame clones appear in the TCRdb table, and some are missing; sequencing was by immunoSEQ multiplex PCR. The sample consists of around 140,000 clones, 88% of them appearing once. Patients of the Seattle cohort, enrolled during active infection, were followed longitudinally. The rearrangement links TRBV3-1 (or the pseudogene TRBV3-2) to TRBJ2-5; 7 nucleotides align to TRBD2. The TCR sequence derives from a human donor with COVID-19, enrolled during active disease. The donor label of this sample is uncertain. The sequenced sample was peripheral blood. The DNA for the CDR3 is TGTGCCAGCAGCCAAGATTCGCGGGAGAGAGGGGAAGAGACCCAGTACTTC. As protein: CASSQDSRERGEETQYF.